These 3 T cell receptor beta chains came from one sample sequenced in a study of T cells in Graves' hyperthyroidism and ophthalmopathy. Amplified regions were TCR beta CDR3 sequences from RNA transcripts. HTBI primers were employed in a first-round RT-PCR of the TCR CDR3. TCRdb itself ran the multiplex PCR reads through MiXCR, one entry per CDR3 protein. The table lists fewer than 400,000 distinct CDR3 sequences, around 14% of them singletons, with about 30% in the top ten. The sample was blood. The receptors shown here come from a woman aged 18-29 years with Graves' hyperthyroidism that later progressed to Graves' ophthalmopathy.

In regard to this clonotype: A read error is possible here, since a much larger clone lies one base away. As DNA, the CDR3 is TGCGCCAGCAGCTTGGCCTGGTCGTCCTACAAGCAGTACTTC. This translates into CASSLAWSSYKQYF. The chain carries TRBV5-1 and TRBJ2-7; D is uncertain. This CDR3 is 14 amino acids long. Germline V gene sequence: CDR1 SGHRS, CDR2 YFSETQ.

The table lists this clonotype with a few counts. The CDR3 reads CASRPEGVKGTEAFF. The CDR3 nucleotides read TGTGCCAGCAGGCCCGAGGGGGTCAAAGGGACTGAAGCTTTCTTT. The chain uses TRBV28 and TRBJ1-1, with D possibly matching TRBD1 (6 bases). This CDR3 region has 15 residues. CDR1 and CDR2 from the germline V gene are MDHEN and SYDVKM. Trimming cost V 6 bases and J 5 bases, with 19 bases left between them.

The chain couples TRBV6-2 or TRBV6-3 to TRBJ1-1; D unclear. Germline lookup yields CDR1 MNHEY and CDR2 SVGEGT. This CDR3 is 14 amino acids long. Trimming stripped 5 bases from V and 6 bases from J, with 16 bases between. CDR3 loop: CASSRGPRSAEAFF. CDR3 bases: TGTGCCAGCAGTAGAGGCCCGAGGAGCGCTGAAGCTTTCTTT.